A single sample gave rise to the 4 T cell receptor beta chains below, sequenced in a study of T cell changes during pregnancy in multiple sclerosis. The data were produced by immunoSEQ multiplex PCR, yet TCRdb's version contains in-frame clones alone and is incomplete. The profile covers about 60,000 clones, with roughly nine tenths appearing a single time and 0.6% to 0.9% taken by the ten largest. The sequencing used CD4+ T cells from peripheral blood mononuclear cells, collected in the first trimester of pregnancy. These receptor sequences come from a female donor with multiple sclerosis, enrolled in a pregnancy study.

V is TRBV4-2 and J is TRBJ2-4; the D is unclear. The CDR3 is 14 amino acids. V was trimmed by 4 bases and J by 1 base, leaving 8 bases between them. The germline V gene encodes CDR1 LGHNA and CDR2 YNFKEQ. The CDR3 here is CASSPEMAKNIQYF. DNA for the CDR3: TGTGCCAGCAGCCCCGAGATGGCCAAAAACATTCAGTACTTC.

The genes are TRBV6-1 and TRBJ1-6; D might be TRBD1 (5 bases). Trimming took 7 bases from V and 0 from J, leaving 10 bases between them. This CDR3 region has 15 residues. Looked up from germline, CDR1 is MNHNS and CDR2 is SASEGT. CDR3 sequence (DNA): TGTGCCAGCACTCCCCAGGGCTCCTATAATTCACCCCTCCACTTT. As protein: CASTPQGSYNSPLHF.

The chain combines TRBV4-1 with TRBJ1-2; D perhaps matches TRBD1 (5 bases). CDR1 and CDR2 from the germline V gene are MGHRA and YSYEKL. V was cut by 0 bases and J by 4 bases, with 6 bases left in between. CDR3 length: 13 residues. The CDR3 sequence is CASSQEGGYGYTF. CDR3 nucleotides: TGCGCCAGCAGCCAAGAGGGGGGCTATGGCTACACCTTC.

J is TRBJ1-5 and V is TRBV15; 7 bases are shared with TRBD1. The CDR3 loop spans 15 amino acids. Germline assignment: CDR1 LNHNV and CDR2 YYDKDF (reference sequence). Trimming cost V 3 bases and J 5 bases; bases outside gene matches: 7. This CDR3 is CATSRNQGDYQPQHF. CDR3 nucleotide sequence: TGTGCCACCAGCAGGAACCAGGGGGACTATCAGCCCCAGCATTTT.